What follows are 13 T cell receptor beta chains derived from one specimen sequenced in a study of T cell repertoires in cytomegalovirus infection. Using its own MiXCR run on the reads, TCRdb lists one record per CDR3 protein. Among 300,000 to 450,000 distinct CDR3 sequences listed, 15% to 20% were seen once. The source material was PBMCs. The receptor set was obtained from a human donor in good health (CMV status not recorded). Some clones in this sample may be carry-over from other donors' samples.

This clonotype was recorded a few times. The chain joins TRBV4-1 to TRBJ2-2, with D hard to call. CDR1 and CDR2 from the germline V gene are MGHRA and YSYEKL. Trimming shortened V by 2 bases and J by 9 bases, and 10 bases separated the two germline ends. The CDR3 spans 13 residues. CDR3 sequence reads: CASSQPLGRELFF. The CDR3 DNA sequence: TGCGCCAGCAGCCAACCCCTTGGGCGGGAGCTGTTTTTT.

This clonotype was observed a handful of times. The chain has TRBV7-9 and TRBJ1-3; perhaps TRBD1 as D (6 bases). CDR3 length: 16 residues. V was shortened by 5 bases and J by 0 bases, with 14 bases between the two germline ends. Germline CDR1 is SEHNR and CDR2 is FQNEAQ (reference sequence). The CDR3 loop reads CASSRLSDSSGNTIYF. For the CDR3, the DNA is TGTGCCAGCAGCCGACTATCGGACAGCTCTGGAAACACCATATATTTT.

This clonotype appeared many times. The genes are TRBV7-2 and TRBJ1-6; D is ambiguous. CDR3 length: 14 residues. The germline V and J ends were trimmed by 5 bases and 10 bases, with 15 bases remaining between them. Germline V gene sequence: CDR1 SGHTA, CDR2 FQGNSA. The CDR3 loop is CASSPTLLGSPLHF. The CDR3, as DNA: TGTGCCAGCAGCCCAACTTTATTGGGCTCACCCCTCCACTTT.

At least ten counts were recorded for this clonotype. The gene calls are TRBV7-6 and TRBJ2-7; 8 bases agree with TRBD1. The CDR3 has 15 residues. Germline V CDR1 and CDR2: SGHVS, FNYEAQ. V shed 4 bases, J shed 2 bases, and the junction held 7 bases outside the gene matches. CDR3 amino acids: CASSWTTGGPYEQYF. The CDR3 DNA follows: TGTGCCAGCAGCTGGACTACAGGGGGACCCTACGAGCAGTACTTC.

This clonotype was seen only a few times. The DNA for the CDR3 is TGCAGCGCCCTTACCGGGACAGGTTACAATGAGCAGTTCTTC. This sequence encodes CSALTGTGYNEQFF. J is TRBJ2-1 and V is TRBV29-1; 8 nucleotides match TRBD1. This CDR3 comprises 14 residues. Germline trimming cut 7 bases from V and 4 bases from J; bases unmatched to any gene: 9. Germline CDR1 reads SQVTM; CDR2 reads ANQGSEA.

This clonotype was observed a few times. CDR3 DNA sequence: TGTGCTAGTGGTTTGTTCCGGGGTACTGAAGCTTTCTTT. It translates to CASGLFRGTEAFF. The chain couples TRBV12-5 to TRBJ1-1; no reliable D call. Germline CDR1 is LGHNT and CDR2 is FRNRAP. V shed 2 bases and J shed 5 bases, with 9 bases lying between them. The CDR3 has 13 amino acids.

The CDR3 reads CASGILAGSYNEQFF. The CDR3 DNA reads TGCGCCAGCGGCATCTTGGCGGGCTCCTACAATGAGCAGTTCTTC. The chain is built from TRBV4-1 and TRBJ2-1; maybe TRBD2 (5 bases). Trimming stripped 8 bases from V and 0 bases from J, with 14 bases between. CDR1 and CDR2 from the germline V gene are MGHRA and YSYEKL. The length of the CDR3 is 15 residues.

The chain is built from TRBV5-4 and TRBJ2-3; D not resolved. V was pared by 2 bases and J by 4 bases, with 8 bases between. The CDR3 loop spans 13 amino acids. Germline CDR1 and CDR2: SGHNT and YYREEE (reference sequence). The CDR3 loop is CASSLNIPDTQYF. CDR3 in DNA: TGTGCCAGCAGCTTAAACATCCCAGATACGCAGTATTTT.

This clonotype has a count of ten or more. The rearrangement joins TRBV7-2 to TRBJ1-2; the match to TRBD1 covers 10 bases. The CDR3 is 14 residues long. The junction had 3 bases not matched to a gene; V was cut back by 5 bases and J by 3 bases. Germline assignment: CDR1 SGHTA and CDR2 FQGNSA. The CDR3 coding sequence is TGTGCCAGCAGCGCGGGACAGGGGCACTATGGCTACACCTTC. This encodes CASSAGQGHYGYTF.

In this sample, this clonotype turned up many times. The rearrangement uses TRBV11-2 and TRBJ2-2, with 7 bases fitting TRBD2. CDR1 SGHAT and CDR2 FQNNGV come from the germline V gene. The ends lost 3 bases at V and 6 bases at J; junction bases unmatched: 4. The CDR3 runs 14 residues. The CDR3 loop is CASSFGTNPGELFF. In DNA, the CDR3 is TGTGCCAGCAGCTTCGGGACTAATCCCGGGGAGCTGTTTTTT.

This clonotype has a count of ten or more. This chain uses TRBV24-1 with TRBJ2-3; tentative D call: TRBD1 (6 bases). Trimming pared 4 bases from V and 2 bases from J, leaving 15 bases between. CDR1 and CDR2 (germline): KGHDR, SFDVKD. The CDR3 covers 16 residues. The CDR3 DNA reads TGTGCCACCAGTGACGAAAGGGACATAAACACAGATACGCAGTATTTT. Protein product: CATSDERDINTDTQYF.

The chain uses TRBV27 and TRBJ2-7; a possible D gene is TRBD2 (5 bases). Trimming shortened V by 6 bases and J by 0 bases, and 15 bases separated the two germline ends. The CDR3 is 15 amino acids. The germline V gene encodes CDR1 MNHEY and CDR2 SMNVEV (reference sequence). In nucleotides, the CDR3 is TGTGCCAGCAGCTTTCTTGCGGGTGACTCCTACGAGCAGTACTTC. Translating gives CASSFLAGDSYEQYF.

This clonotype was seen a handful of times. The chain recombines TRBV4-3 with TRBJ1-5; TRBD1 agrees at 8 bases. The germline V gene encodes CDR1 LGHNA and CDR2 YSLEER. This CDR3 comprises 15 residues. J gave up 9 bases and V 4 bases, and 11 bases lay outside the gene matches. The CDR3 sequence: CASSRSRTGIWPQHF. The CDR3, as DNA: TGCGCCAGCAGCCGTTCACGGACAGGGATCTGGCCCCAGCATTTT.